These T cell receptor beta chains were read from a single sample in a study of radiation and T cells in renal cell carcinoma. The table came from immunoSEQ multiplex PCR; TCRdb's copy has only in-frame clones and leaves some out. The table shows 40,000 to 60,000 clones, with roughly 78% occurring only once. Material: blood, obtained from a patient whose treatment included radiotherapy and nephrectomy. These receptor sequences come from a woman aged 70 to 79 with renal cell carcinoma. CDR3s include the opening cysteine and the closing phenylalanine or tryptophan. Each record gives: D gene, clone size, V gene, J gene, CDR3 protein, CDR3 DNA. A D gene is named only where the DNA matches it firmly. Part of the rows lack a size; the others show once, few, many or a class for expanded clones.

TRBD1,few,TRBV4-1,TRBJ2-7,CASSQVTGIYEQYF,TGCGCCAGCAGCCAAGTGACAGGGATATACGAGCAGTACTTC
-,-,TRBV2,TRBJ2-7,CASGVRWASEQYF,TGTGCCAGCGGTGTGAGGTGGGCCTCCGAGCAGTACTTC
-,-,TRBV11-2,TRBJ2-5,CASSFNRGGAAQETQYF,TGTGCCAGCAGCTTCAACCGTGGCGGGGCCGCCCAAGAGACCCAGTACTTC
-,-,TRBV2,TRBJ2-7,CASSLADWYEQYF,TGTGCCAGCAGCCTTGCGGACTGGTACGAGCAGTACTTC
-,-,TRBV2,TRBJ2-7,CASSEGMRYEQYF,TGTGCCAGCAGTGAGGGGATGCGCTACGAGCAGTACTTC
-,once,TRBV5-6,TRBJ1-2,CASEQNRLNYGYTF,TGTGCCAGCGAACAGAATAGGCTGAACTATGGCTACACCTTC
-,-,TRBV14,TRBJ2-3,CASSRLIGRGGADTQYF,TGTGCCAGCAGCCGCCTTATTGGCAGGGGAGGGGCAGATACGCAGTATTTT
-,-,TRBV30,TRBJ2-1,CAWSLGGSSYNEQFF,TGTGCCTGGAGTCTAGGGGGGAGCTCCTACAATGAGCAGTTCTTC
-,-,TRBV5-4,TRBJ2-7,CASSLDNLDEQYF,TGTGCCAGCAGCTTGGACAATTTGGACGAGCAGTACTTC
TRBD2,-,TRBV6-5,TRBJ2-3,CATNSGEYVDTQYF,TGTGCCACTAATAGCGGGGAGTACGTGGATACGCAGTATTTT
TRBD1,-,TRBV5-1,TRBJ2-1,CASSWRDRPSYNEQFF,TGCGCCAGCAGCTGGAGGGACAGGCCATCCTACAATGAGCAGTTCTTC
-,-,TRBV7-2,TRBJ2-3,CASSPGGSGLDTQYF,TGTGCCAGCAGCCCAGGTGGATCGGGGCTAGATACGCAGTATTTT
-,-,TRBV10-2,TRBJ2-5,CASKMQQETQYF,TGCGCCAGCAAAATGCAGCAAGAGACCCAGTACTTC
-,few,TRBV28,TRBJ2-7,CASSSTGYHEQYF,TGTGCCAGCAGTTCTACAGGGTACCACGAGCAGTACTTC
-,-,TRBV5-1,TRBJ1-4,CASSVDPISEKLFF,TGCGCCAGCAGCGTGGACCCGATTAGTGAAAAACTGTTTTTT
-,-,TRBV4-2,TRBJ1-1,CASSQSVQGPSKVFF,TGTGCCAGCAGCCAGTCCGTACAGGGTCCCTCGAAGGTTTTCTTT
-,-,TRBV7-9,TRBJ1-2,CASSLMDIPHYGYTF,TGTGCCAGCAGCCTTATGGACATACCTCACTATGGCTACACCTTC
-,-,TRBV4-2,TRBJ1-5,CASSQDDGRHNQPQHF,TGTGCCAGCAGCCAAGATGACGGACGACACAATCAGCCCCAGCATTTT
-,-,TRBV6-5,TRBJ2-5,CASSYLGGGSGETQYF,TGTGCCAGCAGTTATTTGGGAGGTGGGTCGGGGGAGACCCAGTACTTC
-,-,TRBV7-9,TRBJ1-5,CASSLGSGDQPQHF,TGTGCCAGCAGCTTAGGGTCAGGGGATCAGCCCCAGCATTTT
-,-,TRBV5-1,TRBJ2-3,CASSETGGSNTDTQYF,TGCGCCAGCAGCGAAACAGGAGGCTCCAACACAGATACGCAGTATTTT
TRBD1,once,TRBV10-3,TRBJ1-3,CAISANRGSGNTIYF,TGTGCCATCAGTGCCAACAGGGGGAGCGGAAACACCATATATTTT
-,-,TRBV5-1,TRBJ1-2,CASSLDPANYGYTF,TGCGCCAGCAGCTTGGACCCCGCTAACTATGGCTACACCTTC
-,-,TRBV27,TRBJ2-3,CASSLGGTGTDTQYF,TGTGCCAGCAGTTTAGGGGGGACAGGCACAGATACGCAGTATTTT
-,-,TRBV27,TRBJ2-7,CASSSGAKGEQYF,TGTGCCAGCAGTTCAGGGGCAAAGGGAGAGCAGTACTTC
TRBD2,-,TRBV10-3,TRBJ2-2,CAISGQKTSGENTGELFF,TGTGCCATCAGTGGGCAAAAGACTAGCGGGGAGAACACCGGGGAGCTGTTTTTT
TRBD2,-,TRBV30,TRBJ2-5,CAWSVKREGQTQYF,TGTGCCTGGAGTGTAAAACGGGAGGGTCAGACCCAGTACTTC
TRBD2,-,TRBV5-1,TRBJ2-2,CASRSGGRLDGELFF,TGCGCCAGCAGGTCTGGCGGGAGACTTGACGGGGAGCTGTTTTTT
-,-,TRBV9,TRBJ2-7,CASSGSLNGSLYEQYF,TGTGCCAGCAGCGGGTCTCTAAACGGGAGTTTGTACGAGCAGTACTTC
-,-,TRBV19,TRBJ2-5,CASGVRETQYF,TGTGCCAGTGGGGTACGAGAGACCCAGTACTTC
-,-,TRBV5-1,TRBJ1-1,CASSLVGPEAFF,TGCGCCAGCAGCTTGGTAGGGCCTGAAGCTTTCTTT
TRBD1,-,TRBV5-4,TRBJ1-3,CASSPGGDGNTIYF,TGTGCCAGCAGCCCAGGGGGGGACGGAAACACCATATATTTT
-,-,TRBV6-5,TRBJ2-1,CASSYSRDRNNEQFF,TGTGCCAGCAGTTACTCAAGGGACCGAAACAATGAGCAGTTCTTC
TRBD1,once,TRBV19,TRBJ2-5,CASSIGDRVPETQYF,TGTGCCAGTAGTATAGGGGACAGGGTGCCAGAGACCCAGTACTTC
-,-,TRBV5-1,TRBJ1-2,CASSRDGTNYGYTF,TGCGCCAGCAGCAGGGACGGGACTAACTATGGCTACACCTTC
-,once,TRBV28,TRBJ1-5,CASVPPGNQPQHF,TGTGCCAGCGTCCCCCCCGGCAATCAGCCCCAGCATTTT
-,few,TRBV9,TRBJ2-2,CASSVDGGELFF,TGTGCCAGCAGCGTAGATGGCGGGGAGCTGTTTTTT
-,-,TRBV5-1,TRBJ2-2,CASSLGQGSNTGELFF,TGCGCCAGCAGCTTGGGTCAGGGATCGAACACCGGGGAGCTGTTTTTT
TRBD1,-,TRBV7-3,TRBJ1-1,CASSSTGVNTEAFF,TGTGCCAGCAGCTCGACAGGGGTGAACACTGAAGCTTTCTTT
TRBD1,-,TRBV10-1,TRBJ2-5,CASSRGSGETQYF,TGCGCCAGCAGCAGGGGGTCAGGGGAGACCCAGTACTTC